The clone carrying this TCR beta chain was detected only a few times. Its antigen is as yet unknown. These data belong to a study of T-cell memory formation after mild COVID-19. General study results and limits: Whereas later expanders leaned CD4+, clones contracting day 15 to 85 showed a balanced CD4/CD8 makeup.

TCRdb re-derived calls from the 5' RACE reads in MiXCR, one entry per CDR3 protein. The sample holds roughly 400,000 distinct CDR3 sequences, approximately 19% seen once. The germline V gene encodes CDR1 DFQATT and CDR2 SNEGSKA (reference sequence). J gave up 7 bases and V 5 bases, and 13 bases lay outside the gene matches. The CDR3 sequence is 15 residues long. This receptor was identified in a man younger than 35 who had mild COVID-19 (a few samples of this study predate the infection). Cell type and time point are not known. Sequencing was carried out using PBMCs or a T cell subset sorted from them (not recorded which). The V and J genes are TRBV20-1 and TRBJ1-1; 10 bases are shared with TRBD1. The CDR3 is CSALVLPGQGIEAFF. The CDR3 region has the DNA TGCAGTGCTCTCGTCCTTCCGGGACAGGGGATTGAAGCTTTCTTT.